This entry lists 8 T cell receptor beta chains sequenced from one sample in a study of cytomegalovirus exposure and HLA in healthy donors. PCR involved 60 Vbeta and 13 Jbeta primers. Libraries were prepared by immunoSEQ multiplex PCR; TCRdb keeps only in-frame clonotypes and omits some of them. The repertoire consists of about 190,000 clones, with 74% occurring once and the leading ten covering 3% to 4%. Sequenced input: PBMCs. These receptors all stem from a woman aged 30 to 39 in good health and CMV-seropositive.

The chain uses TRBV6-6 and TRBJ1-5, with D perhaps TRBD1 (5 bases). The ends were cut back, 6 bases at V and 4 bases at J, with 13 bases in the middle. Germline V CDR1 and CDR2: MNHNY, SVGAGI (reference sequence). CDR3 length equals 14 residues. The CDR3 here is CASSPRQPNQPQHF. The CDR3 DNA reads TGTGCCAGCAGCCCCAGACAGCCAAATCAGCCCCAGCATTTT.

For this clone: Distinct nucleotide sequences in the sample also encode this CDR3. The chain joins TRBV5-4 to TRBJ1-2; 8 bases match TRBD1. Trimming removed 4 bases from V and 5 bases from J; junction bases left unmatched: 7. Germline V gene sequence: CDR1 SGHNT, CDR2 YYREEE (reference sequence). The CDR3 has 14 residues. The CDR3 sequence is CASSLDRGGYGYTF. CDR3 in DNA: TGTGCCAGCAGCCTTGACAGGGGAGGGTATGGCTACACCTTC.

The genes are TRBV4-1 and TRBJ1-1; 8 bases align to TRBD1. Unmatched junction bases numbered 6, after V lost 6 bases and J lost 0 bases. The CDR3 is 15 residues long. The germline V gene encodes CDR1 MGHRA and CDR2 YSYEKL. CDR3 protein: CASSLQGALNTEAFF. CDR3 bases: TGCGCCAGCAGTCTTCAGGGGGCTTTGAACACTGAAGCTTTCTTT.

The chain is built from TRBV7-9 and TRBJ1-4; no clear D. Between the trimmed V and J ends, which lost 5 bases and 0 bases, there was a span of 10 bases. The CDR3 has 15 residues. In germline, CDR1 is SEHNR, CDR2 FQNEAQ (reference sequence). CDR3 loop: CASSLPGATNEKLFF. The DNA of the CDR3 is TGTGCCAGCAGCCTCCCCGGGGCAACTAATGAAAAACTGTTTTTT.

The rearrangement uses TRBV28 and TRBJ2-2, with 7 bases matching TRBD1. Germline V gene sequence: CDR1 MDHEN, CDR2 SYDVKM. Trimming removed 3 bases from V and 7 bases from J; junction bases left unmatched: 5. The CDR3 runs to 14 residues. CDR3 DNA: TGTGCCAGCAGTTTGCAGGGGGATATCGGGGAGCTGTTTTTT. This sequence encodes CASSLQGDIGELFF.

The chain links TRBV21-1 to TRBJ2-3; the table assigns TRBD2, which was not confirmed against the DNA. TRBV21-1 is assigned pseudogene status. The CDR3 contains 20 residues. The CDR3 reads CASSNRLGLAGDWRTDTQYF. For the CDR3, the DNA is TGTGCCAGCAGCAACAGGCTTGGGCTAGCGGGAGATTGGAGAACAGATACGCAGTATTTT.

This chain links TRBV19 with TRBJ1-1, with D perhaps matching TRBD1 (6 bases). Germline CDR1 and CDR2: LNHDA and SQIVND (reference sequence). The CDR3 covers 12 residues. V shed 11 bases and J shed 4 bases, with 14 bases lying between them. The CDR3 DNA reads TGTGCCGTACCTGGCAGGGGCACTGAAGCTTTCTTT. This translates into CAVPGRGTEAFF.

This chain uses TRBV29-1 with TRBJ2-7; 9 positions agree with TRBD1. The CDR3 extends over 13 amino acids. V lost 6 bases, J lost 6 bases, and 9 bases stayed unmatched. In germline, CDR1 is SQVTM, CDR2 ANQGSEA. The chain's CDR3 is CSVLTGTGFEQYF. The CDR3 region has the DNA TGCAGCGTCCTCACCGGGACAGGGTTCGAGCAGTACTTC.